This TCR beta chain was found in a study of T-cell memory formation after mild COVID-19. Study overall: The two donors had largely donor-specific TCR clusters. Findings of the study overall: A second wave expanding day 15 to 37 was CD4+-biased; contracting clones were balanced.

This clonotype was found a few times. The target antigen is unknown. TCR alpha and TCR beta cDNA libraries carrying sample barcodes and UMIs were produced by 5'RACE using constant-segment primers. One entry per CDR3 protein results from TCRdb running MiXCR on the 5' RACE reads. Of hundreds of thousands of distinct CDR3 sequences listed, about a fifth are singletons. The TCR sequence derives from an adult woman who had mild COVID-19 (a few samples of this study predate the infection). Cell type and time point are not known. Sequenced: PBMCs or a T cell subset sorted from them (not recorded which).

The DNA of the CDR3 is TGTGCCAGCAGCTTAATAGGAGGAAACGATGGCTACACCTTC. Translation: CASSLIGGNDGYTF. This chain connects TRBV7-9 to TRBJ1-2; no clear D. V lost 2 bases and J lost 6, with 13 bases in between. From germline, CDR1 is SEHNR and CDR2 FQNEAQ (reference sequence). The CDR3 is 14 residues long.